This T cell receptor (beta chain) derives from a study of cytomegalovirus exposure and HLA in healthy donors. The CDR3 extends over 15 amino acids. The V end was cut by 5 bases, the J end by 6 bases, with 17 bases between. The germline CDR1 and CDR2 sequences are PRHDT and FYEKMQ (reference sequence). The PCR employed 60 Vbeta primers together with 13 Jbeta primers. In the original workflow: Roughly 11 million shared chains were among the approximately 80 million unique TCR beta chains that a later analysis counted. The protocol was immunoSEQ multiplex PCR, while the TCRdb copy is restricted to in-frame clones and leaves out a portion. V, J and clone size are taken as reported in that table, and D and trimming were inferred from the DNA itself. The sample consists of nearly 110,000 clones, more than 65% of them appearing once. The study's findings and limits: Common viral pathogens were later found to be apparently linked to several of the most significant clusters. Across donors, sequencing depth was assumed by presence/absence analyses to be roughly uniform.

This clone was observed a single time. The antigen remains unidentified. This TCR came from a man in his thirties or forties in good health and CMV-seronegative. This sequence joins TRBV13 and TRBJ2-4; D might be TRBD1 (6 bases). Sequenced: PBMCs. The CDR3, as DNA: TGTGCCAGCAGCCCACAGGGTCCAGGGGCAAACATTCAGTACTTC. Its protein is CASSPQGPGANIQYF.